This T cell receptor beta chain was captured by sequencing in a study of blood T cell repertoires in COVID-19. Study-wide background: PBMCs, B-cell-depleted T cells, or T cells provided the cDNA or gDNA that made up the material.

Participant age was about 18 to 89 years, and participants resided in 25 or so US areas. Cohort placement rested on clinical history that participants reported themselves. The CDR3 extends over 14 amino acids. V lost 10 bases, J lost 1 base, and 9 bases stayed unmatched. Per the original data handling: Estimation of nucleated cell counts was performed using reference gene primer amplification. Assay used: immunoSEQ multiplex PCR; TCRdb lists only in-frame clones, some missing. For V, J and clone size, that table is used; D and trimming come from the DNA. The data contain 85,000 to 130,000 clones, approximately 86% of them singletons. In this sample, this clone turned up once.

This sequence originates from a woman aged 45-59 years who had recovered from COVID-19. The chain carries TRBV5-3 and TRBJ2-7; 9 bases line up with TRBD2. TRBV5-3 is classed as an ORF, of uncertain function. The specimen sequenced was PBMCs or T cells enriched from blood (not recorded which). The CDR3 sequence: CAGLRGGPSYEQYF. For the CDR3, the DNA is TGTGCCGGGTTGCGGGGGGGACCATCCTACGAGCAGTACTTC.